Listed below are T cell receptor beta chains from one sample, sequenced in a study of molecular identifiers for immune sequencing clone quantification. Using its own MiXCR run on the PCR reads, TCRdb lists one record per CDR3 protein. Among tens of thousands of distinct CDR3 sequences listed, just over 35% were seen once. Sequencing was done on a sample of naive CD8+ T cells from blood, with Jurkat cell RNA spiked in. All receptors come from a human donor in good health. Some libraries in this study had Jurkat cell RNA spiked in. Each CDR3 is given without its conserved first and last residue.

J	V	CDR3
TRBJ1-1	TRBV19	ASKAGLTEAF
TRBJ2-7	TRBV24-1	ATSDLRGLEQY
TRBJ1-1	TRBV3-1	ASSPSGTEAF
TRBJ2-7	TRBV28	ASSRSYEQY
TRBJ2-7	TRBV7-2	ASSVGMNYEQY
TRBJ2-5	TRBV4-2	ASCQDMKTQY
TRBJ1-4	TRBV27	ASSFTAANEKLF
TRBJ1-5	TRBV23-1	ARVDRVVQPQH
TRBJ1-5	TRBV6-6	ASSLPSNQPQH
TRBJ1-2	TRBV2	ASSEQVDDYGYT
TRBJ1-5	TRBV24-1	ATWTGYSNQPQH
TRBJ2-7	TRBV28	ASVVQTGGLGGQY
TRBJ2-7	TRBV19	ASSILVAGGYEQY
TRBJ2-7	TRBV20-1	SARVPLEEYREQY
TRBJ2-3	TRBV29-1	SVEDLGLVPDTQY
TRBJ2-3	TRBV5-6	ASTSGSTDTQY
TRBJ2-3	TRBV12-3/TRBV12-4	ASRGLAGNTDTQY
TRBJ1-1	TRBV6-2/TRBV6-3	ASRPRGDTEAF
TRBJ1-5	TRBV3-1	ASSPNRGNQPQH
TRBJ2-1	TRBV11-2	ASSLGGGTWEQF
TRBJ2-1	TRBV28	ASSSPHDNEQF
TRBJ2-7	TRBV7-2	ASSVGMNYEQN
TRBJ2-7	TRBV9	ASSVGDGHYEQY
TRBJ1-5	TRBV28	ASSLRGAGQPQH
TRBJ1-2	TRBV28	ASRLENLGKGYT
TRBJ2-7	TRBV2	ASVAGAFYEQY
TRBJ2-7	TRBV28	ASSGSRGEQY
TRBJ2-2	TRBV20-1	SARDRRRVTGELF
TRBJ2-6	TRBV13	ASSLHRAWEGKSDGANVLT
TRBJ2-7	TRBV29-1	SVRGGRSYEQY
TRBJ2-3	TRBV29-1	SVEGDRRTDTQY
TRBJ2-7	TRBV4-2	ASSQEGGSSYEQY
TRBJ2-7	TRBV20-1	SARSSGFSYEQY
TRBJ2-2	TRBV15	ATSIAWGDTGELF
TRBJ2-7	TRBV11-2	ASSEGGLYEQY
TRBJ2-3	TRBV6-5	ASRLAGGPVDTQY
TRBJ1-3	TRBV9	ASSVTGTDQFSGNTIY
TRBJ1-5	TRBV28	ASSLSGFQPQH
TRBJ2-5	TRBV5-4	ASSSQETQY
TRBJ2-7	TRBV4-1	ASSQGLAREQY
TRBJ2-3	TRBV7-6	ASSLAPYLPDTQY
TRBJ2-7	TRBV9	ASSAGLAGSYEQY
TRBJ2-2	TRBV20-1	SAPSAIPTGELF
TRBJ2-1	TRBV7-6	ASSLASGRVEQF
TRBJ1-5	TRBV7-9	ASGTGLEPQH
TRBJ1-5	TRBV28	ASSLWGQPQH
TRBJ2-7	TRBV18	ASSPPTDHYEQY
TRBJ2-1	TRBV28	ASSLGTYNEQF
TRBJ2-7	TRBV27	ASSWGGGSANERY
TRBJ2-3	TRBV10-3	ATTGVREPDTQY
TRBJ2-7	TRBV20-1	SAPGTQSYEQY
TRBJ2-5	TRBV7-9	ASSFTQEPQY